The clone carrying this TCR beta chain was detected many times. The data were taken from a study of T-cell reconstitution after alpha-beta-depleted transplantation in children. The CDR3 runs to 12 residues. The germline gives CDR1 LGHDT, CDR2 YNNKEL (reference sequence). Trimming left V 3 bases short and J 8 bases short, with 10 bases between. The TCRbeta library incorporated unique molecular identifiers. From the PCR reads, TCRdb called clonotypes with MiXCR, one entry per CDR3 protein. The data hold about 140,000 distinct CDR3 sequences, with 8% to 10% observed a single time. This chain uses TRBV3-1 with TRBJ1-1; D remains unclear. The sequence derives from a female patient younger than 10 who had a stem cell transplant for congenital amegakaryocytic thrombocytopenia, so the T cells may come from the graft donor. The source was PBMCs, mostly from graft donor cells, collected 180 days after TCRalphabeta/CD19-depleted stem cell transplant. The CDR3 DNA follows: TGTGCCAGCAGCCAGGGGTCGGGCGAAGCTTTCTTT. As protein: CASSQGSGEAFF.